Listed below are T cell receptor beta chains from one sample, sequenced in a study of CD8 T cells in Susac syndrome. TCRdb reprocessed the immunoSEQ multiplex PCR reads with MiXCR, giving one entry per CDR3 protein. The sample lists approximately 160,000 distinct CDR3 sequences; about 93% were seen once. The material sequenced was CD4+ T cells from PBMCs. These receptors originate from a human donor with multiple sclerosis. Each CDR3 is given with its conserved first and last residue. Fields, in order: CDR3 DNA, CDR3 protein, clone size, J gene, D gene, V gene. A D gene is named only where the DNA matches it firmly. The size entry is marked missing in some rows and otherwise reads once, few, many or a size class.

CDR3 DNA: TGTGCCAGCAGCTTATCAGTAAACACTGAAGCTTTCTTT
CDR3 protein: CASSLSVNTEAFF
clone size: NA
J gene: TRBJ1-1
D gene: NA
V gene: TRBV7-3

CDR3 DNA: TGCGCCAGCAGCTTAAGCGGGGATAGCTCCTACAATGAGCAGTTCTTC
CDR3 protein: CASSLSGDSSYNEQFF
clone size: NA
J gene: TRBJ2-1
D gene: TRBD2
V gene: TRBV5-1

CDR3 DNA: TGTGCCAGCGCCGCAGGGGGAGTCTACGAGCAGTACTTC
CDR3 protein: CASAAGGVYEQYF
clone size: NA
J gene: TRBJ2-7
D gene: TRBD1
V gene: TRBV7-3

CDR3 DNA: TGTGCCAGCAGCCAAGATGGACAGAAGAACGTCTTC
CDR3 protein: CASSQDGQKNVF
clone size: NA
J gene: TRBJ2-1
D gene: NA
V gene: TRBV3-1

CDR3 DNA: TGTGCCAGCAGGGAGGATGAAAAACTGTTTTTT
CDR3 protein: CASREDEKLFF
clone size: NA
J gene: TRBJ1-4
D gene: NA
V gene: TRBV6-2/TRBV6-3

CDR3 DNA: TGTGCCAGCAGCCTCTCGAGTTTTTCGGAGACCCAGTACTTC
CDR3 protein: CASSLSSFSETQYF
clone size: NA
J gene: TRBJ2-5
D gene: NA
V gene: TRBV4-2

CDR3 DNA: TGTGCCAGCAGTCCATGGACTAGCGGGAGTGAGAATGAGCAGTTCTTC
CDR3 protein: CASSPWTSGSENEQFF
clone size: NA
J gene: TRBJ2-1
D gene: TRBD2
V gene: TRBV27

CDR3 DNA: TGCAGTCTCAACACTGAAGCTTTCTTT
CDR3 protein: CSLNTEAFF
clone size: NA
J gene: TRBJ1-1
D gene: NA
V gene: TRBV20-1

CDR3 DNA: TGCAGCGTTAACCAGGGGGCGGGACAGCCCCAGCATTTT
CDR3 protein: CSVNQGAGQPQHF
clone size: NA
J gene: TRBJ1-5
D gene: TRBD1
V gene: TRBV29-1

CDR3 DNA: TGTGCAAGTCGCTTACGGGTTAGTTCGACCGATAGCAATCAGCCCCAGCATTTT
CDR3 protein: CASRLRVSSTDSNQPQHF
clone size: NA
J gene: TRBJ1-5
D gene: NA
V gene: TRBV12-2

CDR3 DNA: TGTGCCAGCAGCCCGGGGCGGGGATACGAGCAGTACTTC
CDR3 protein: CASSPGRGYEQYF
clone size: NA
J gene: TRBJ2-7
D gene: NA
V gene: TRBV28

CDR3 DNA: TGTGCCAGCAGCGGACCTAGGCAGTATGGCTACACCTTC
CDR3 protein: CASSGPRQYGYTF
clone size: NA
J gene: TRBJ1-2
D gene: NA
V gene: TRBV9

CDR3 DNA: TGTGCCAGTAGTAACAGGGCTGGGGCCAACGTCCTGACTTTC
CDR3 protein: CASSNRAGANVLTF
clone size: NA
J gene: TRBJ2-6
D gene: NA
V gene: TRBV19

CDR3 DNA: TGTGCCAGTAGTACAGAACCGGGTAGGGACTCTGGGGCCAACGTCCTGACTTTC
CDR3 protein: CASSTEPGRDSGANVLTF
clone size: NA
J gene: TRBJ2-6
D gene: NA
V gene: TRBV19

CDR3 DNA: TGTGCCAGCAGTGAGCGAAGCAGGGTTAAACCTAGCACAGATACGCAGTATTTT
CDR3 protein: CASSERSRVKPSTDTQYF
clone size: NA
J gene: TRBJ2-3
D gene: NA
V gene: TRBV2

CDR3 DNA: TGTGCCACCAGTGTCCCGGGCCCCACGTGGAATGAGCAGTTCTTC
CDR3 protein: CATSVPGPTWNEQFF
clone size: once
J gene: TRBJ2-1
D gene: NA
V gene: TRBV24-1

CDR3 DNA: TGTGCCAGCAGCCAACATCCTAGCGGGGGGGACTACGAGCAGTACTTC
CDR3 protein: CASSQHPSGGDYEQYF
clone size: NA
J gene: TRBJ2-7
D gene: TRBD2
V gene: TRBV3-1

CDR3 DNA: TGTGCCAGCAGCGTAGCTACAAGGGGCTACAATGAGCAGTTCTTC
CDR3 protein: CASSVATRGYNEQFF
clone size: NA
J gene: TRBJ2-1
D gene: NA
V gene: TRBV9

CDR3 DNA: TGTGCCATCAGTGGGTTTCCCAACACCGGGGAGCTGTTTTTT
CDR3 protein: CAISGFPNTGELFF
clone size: NA
J gene: TRBJ2-2
D gene: NA
V gene: TRBV10-3

CDR3 DNA: TGTGCCAGTAGTATAGCCGGGACCACAGATACGCAGTATTTT
CDR3 protein: CASSIAGTTDTQYF
clone size: NA
J gene: TRBJ2-3
D gene: NA
V gene: TRBV19

CDR3 DNA: TGTGCCAGCAGCAACACCGGGACAAAAGAAGCTTTCTTT
CDR3 protein: CASSNTGTKEAFF
clone size: NA
J gene: TRBJ1-1
D gene: NA
V gene: TRBV3-1

CDR3 DNA: TGCGCCAGCAGCTTGGCCGGAAGAGAAGAGCAGTACTTC
CDR3 protein: CASSLAGREEQYF
clone size: NA
J gene: TRBJ2-7
D gene: NA
V gene: TRBV5-1

CDR3 DNA: TGTGCCAGCAGCCAAACCGACTACGAGCAGTACTTC
CDR3 protein: CASSQTDYEQYF
clone size: NA
J gene: TRBJ2-7
D gene: NA
V gene: TRBV3-1

CDR3 DNA: TGTGCCAGCAGCCCCCAATCCACCGGGGAGCTGTTTTTT
CDR3 protein: CASSPQSTGELFF
clone size: NA
J gene: TRBJ2-2
D gene: NA
V gene: TRBV7-9

CDR3 DNA: TGCAGCGTTGAGGGGCAGGCGAACACTGAAGCTTTCTTT
CDR3 protein: CSVEGQANTEAFF
clone size: NA
J gene: TRBJ1-1
D gene: NA
V gene: TRBV29-1

CDR3 DNA: TGTGCCAGCAGCGTTTACCCGGGACAGGGGAGTGAGCAGTTCTTC
CDR3 protein: CASSVYPGQGSEQFF
clone size: NA
J gene: TRBJ2-1
D gene: TRBD1
V gene: TRBV9